A selection of T cell receptor beta chains follows, all from one sample in a study of blood T cell repertoires in COVID-19. The table came from immunoSEQ multiplex PCR; TCRdb's copy has only in-frame clones and leaves some out. Among under 300,000 clones listed, over 75% were seen once. Source material: PBMCs or T cells enriched from blood (not recorded which). The receptor source for this set is a woman in her 30s who had recovered from COVID-19. Each CDR3 is given without its conserved first and last residue.

CDR3 protein	V gene	J gene
ASSIWPTGGNSPLH	TRBV19	TRBJ1-6
SVDFRDRGHYGYT	TRBV29-1	TRBJ1-2
ASSVGTSVETQY	TRBV2	TRBJ2-5
ASSGRRRAGTGELF	TRBV7-9	TRBJ2-2
ASGGGAGGYT	TRBV9	TRBJ1-2
ASAAGEETQY	TRBV18	TRBJ2-5
ASSRRGEAF	TRBV9	TRBJ1-1
ASSFEPGYGYT	TRBV7-3	TRBJ1-2
ASSIGGGTEAF	TRBV19	TRBJ1-1
ASSFRGGGSPLH	TRBV27	TRBJ1-6
ASSLDGRSGNTIY	TRBV5-1	TRBJ1-3
ASSPSGGDPRELF	TRBV7-9	TRBJ2-2
ASSPFRGQPQH	TRBV27	TRBJ1-5